This section outlines one TCR beta chain sequence together with its context. Antigen: not known. The V gene end was trimmed by 1 base and the J gene end by 6 bases; junction bases not matched to a gene: 4. The CDR3 has 15 residues. CDR1 is SGHTA, CDR2 FQGNSA, per germline. The PCR employed 60 Vbeta primers together with 13 Jbeta primers. Sequenced by immunoSEQ multiplex PCR; TCRdb stores in-frame clones only, minus some. Counted here are around 150,000 clones, nearly 80% occurring once; the ten biggest clones make up about 1%. This record belongs to a study of cytomegalovirus exposure and HLA in healthy donors. General observations from the study: Among TCR beta chains, those listed as cytomegalovirus-associated numbered over 150. Data from an earlier analysis indicated that most TCR beta V segments were productive either about 87% or about 30% of the time.

The V call is TRBV7-2, the J call TRBJ1-5; TRBD1 agrees at 9 bases. Sample: PBMCs. The TCR sequence derives from a male donor in good health and CMV-seronegative. CDR3 bases: TGTGCCAGCAGCTTAGGGGGACAGGGTGGTCAGCCCCAGCATTTT. Translated, it gives CASSLGGQGGQPQHF.